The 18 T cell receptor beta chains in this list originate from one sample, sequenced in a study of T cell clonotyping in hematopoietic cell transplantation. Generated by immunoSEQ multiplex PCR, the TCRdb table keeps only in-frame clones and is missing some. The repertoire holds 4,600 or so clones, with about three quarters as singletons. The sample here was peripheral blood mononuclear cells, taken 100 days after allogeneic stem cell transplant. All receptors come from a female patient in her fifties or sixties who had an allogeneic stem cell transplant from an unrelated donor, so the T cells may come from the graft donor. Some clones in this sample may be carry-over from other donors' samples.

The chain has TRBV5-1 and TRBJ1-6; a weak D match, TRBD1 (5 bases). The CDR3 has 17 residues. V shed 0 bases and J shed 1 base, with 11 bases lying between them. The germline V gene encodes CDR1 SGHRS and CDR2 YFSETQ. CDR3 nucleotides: TGCGCCAGCAGCTTGGTAAGGGGCAAGTCCTATAATTCACCCCTCCACTTT. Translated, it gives CASSLVRGKSYNSPLHF.

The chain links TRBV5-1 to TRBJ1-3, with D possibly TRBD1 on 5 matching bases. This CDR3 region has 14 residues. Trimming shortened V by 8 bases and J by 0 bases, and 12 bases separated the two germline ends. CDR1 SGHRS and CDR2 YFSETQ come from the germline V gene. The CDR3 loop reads CASHQGDSGNTIYF. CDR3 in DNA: TGCGCCAGTCATCAGGGTGACTCTGGAAACACCATATATTTT.

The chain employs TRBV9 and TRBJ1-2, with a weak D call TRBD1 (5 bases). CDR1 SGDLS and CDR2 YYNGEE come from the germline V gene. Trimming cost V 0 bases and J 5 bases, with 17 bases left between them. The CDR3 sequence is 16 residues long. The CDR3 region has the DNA TGTGCCAGCAGCGTAGAGGGGACGGGCGCGAAGTATGGCTACACCTTC. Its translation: CASSVEGTGAKYGYTF.

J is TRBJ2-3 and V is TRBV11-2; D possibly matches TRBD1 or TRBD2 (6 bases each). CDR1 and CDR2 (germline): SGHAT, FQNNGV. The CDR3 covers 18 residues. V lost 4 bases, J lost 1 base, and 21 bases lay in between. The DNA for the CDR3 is TGTGCCAGCAGCTGGTTTGACGGGGGCTGGAGTGGCACAGATACGCAGTATTTT. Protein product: CASSWFDGGWSGTDTQYF.

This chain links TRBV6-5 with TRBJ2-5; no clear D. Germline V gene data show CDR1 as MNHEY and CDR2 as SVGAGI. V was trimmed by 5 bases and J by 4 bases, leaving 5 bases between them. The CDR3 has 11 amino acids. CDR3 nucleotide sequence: TGTGCCAGCAGTCCGGGAGAGACCCAGTACTTC. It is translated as CASSPGETQYF.

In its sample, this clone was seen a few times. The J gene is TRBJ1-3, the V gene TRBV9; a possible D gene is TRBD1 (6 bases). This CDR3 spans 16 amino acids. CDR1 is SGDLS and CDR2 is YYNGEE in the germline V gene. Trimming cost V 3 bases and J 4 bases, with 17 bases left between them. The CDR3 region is CASSAASPGGGNTIYF. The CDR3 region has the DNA TGTGCCAGCAGCGCGGCTTCCCCCGGGGGCGGAAACACCATATATTTT.

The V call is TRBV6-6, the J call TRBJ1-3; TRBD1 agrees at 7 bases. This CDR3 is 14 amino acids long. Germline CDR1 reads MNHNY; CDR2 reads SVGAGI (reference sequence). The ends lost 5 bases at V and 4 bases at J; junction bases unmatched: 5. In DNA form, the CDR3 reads TGTGCCAGCAGTCCTGGGACAGCAGGAAACACCATATATTTT. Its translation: CASSPGTAGNTIYF.

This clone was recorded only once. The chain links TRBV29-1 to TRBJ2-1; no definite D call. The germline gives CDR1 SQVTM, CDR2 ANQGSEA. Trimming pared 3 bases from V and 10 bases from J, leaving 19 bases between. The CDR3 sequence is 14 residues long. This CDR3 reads CSVEEALPTGEQFF. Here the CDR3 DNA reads TGCAGCGTTGAGGAAGCCCTCCCCACCGGGGAGCAGTTCTTC.

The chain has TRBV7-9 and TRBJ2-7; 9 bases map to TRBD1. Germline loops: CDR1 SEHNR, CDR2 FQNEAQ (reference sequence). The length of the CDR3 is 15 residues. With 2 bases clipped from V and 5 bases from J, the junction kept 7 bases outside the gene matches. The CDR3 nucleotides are TGTGCCAGCAGCTTATTAGGGACAGGGAGCGACGAGCAGTACTTC. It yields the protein CASSLLGTGSDEQYF.

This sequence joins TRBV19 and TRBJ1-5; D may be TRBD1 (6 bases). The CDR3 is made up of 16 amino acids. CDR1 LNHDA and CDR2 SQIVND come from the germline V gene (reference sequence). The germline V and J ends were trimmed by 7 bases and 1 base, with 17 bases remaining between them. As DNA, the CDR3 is TGTGCCAGTAACCCGAAGGGGGGTCGGAGCAATCAGCCCCAGCATTTT. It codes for CASNPKGGRSNQPQHF.

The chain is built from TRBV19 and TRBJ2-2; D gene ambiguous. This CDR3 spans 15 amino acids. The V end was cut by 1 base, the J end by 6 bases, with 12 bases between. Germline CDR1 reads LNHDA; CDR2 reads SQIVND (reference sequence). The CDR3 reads CASSIVHHTPGELFF. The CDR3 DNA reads TGTGCCAGTAGTATAGTTCATCATACCCCCGGGGAGCTGTTTTTT.

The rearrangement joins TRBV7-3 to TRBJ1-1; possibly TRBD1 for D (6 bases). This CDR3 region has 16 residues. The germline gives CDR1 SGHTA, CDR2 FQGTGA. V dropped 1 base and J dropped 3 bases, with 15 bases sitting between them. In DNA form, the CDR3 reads TGTGCCAGCAGCTTAAGGGCCCGTCGGACAGACACTGAAGCTTTCTTT. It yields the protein CASSLRARRTDTEAFF.

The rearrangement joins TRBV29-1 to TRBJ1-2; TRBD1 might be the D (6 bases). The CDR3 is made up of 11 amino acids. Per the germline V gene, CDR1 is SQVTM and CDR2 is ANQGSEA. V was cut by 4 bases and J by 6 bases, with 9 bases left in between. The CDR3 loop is CSVAGGHGYTF. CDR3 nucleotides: TGCAGCGTTGCCGGGGGGCATGGCTACACCTTC.

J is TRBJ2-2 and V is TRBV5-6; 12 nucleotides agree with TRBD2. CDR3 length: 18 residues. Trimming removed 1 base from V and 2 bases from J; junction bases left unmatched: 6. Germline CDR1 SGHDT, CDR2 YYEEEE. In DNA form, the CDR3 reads TGTGCCAGCAGCTTGAGGACTAGCGGGGTCCTAAACACCGGGGAGCTGTTTTTT. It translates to CASSLRTSGVLNTGELFF.

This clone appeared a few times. DNA of the CDR3: TGTGCCTGGGGACCCTCTGGAAACACCATATATTTT. This encodes CAWGPSGNTIYF. The chain has TRBV30 and TRBJ1-3, with D uncertain. Between the trimmed V and J ends, which lost 5 bases and 0 bases, there was a span of 5 bases. This CDR3 region has 12 residues. Germline CDR1 is GTSNPN and CDR2 is SVGIG (reference sequence).

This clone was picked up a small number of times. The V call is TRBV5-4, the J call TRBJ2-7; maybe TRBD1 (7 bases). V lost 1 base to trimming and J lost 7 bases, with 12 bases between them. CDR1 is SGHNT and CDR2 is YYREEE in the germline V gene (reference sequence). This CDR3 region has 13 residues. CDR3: CASSLTGAGEQYF. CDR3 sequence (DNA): TGTGCCAGCAGCTTGACAGGGGCGGGGGAGCAGTACTTC.

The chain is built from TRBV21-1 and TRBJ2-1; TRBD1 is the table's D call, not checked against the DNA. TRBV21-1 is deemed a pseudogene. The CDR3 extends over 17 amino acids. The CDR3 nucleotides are TGTGCCAGCAGCAAAGTGCAGGGAACGATTCGGTGTAATGAGCAGTTCTTC. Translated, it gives CASSKVQGTIRCNEQFF.

The CDR3 DNA reads TGTGCCAGCAGCGGAAGCACGACAGGGACCTACGAGCAGTACTTC. This sequence encodes CASSGSTTGTYEQYF. The J gene is TRBJ2-7, the V gene TRBV7-9; 7 nucleotides match TRBD1. CDR3 length: 15 residues. The V gene's germline CDR1 is SEHNR and CDR2 FQNEAQ (reference sequence). J gave up 2 bases and V 5 bases, and 9 bases lay outside the gene matches.